This entry features one TCR beta chain sequence. Its specificity is not known. The source of the sample is a study of cytomegalovirus exposure and HLA in healthy donors. Study outcomes and limitations: TCR beta V- and J-gene trimming, according to a later analysis, was linked to a missense DCLRE1C variant. By HLA locus, TCR association rates varied in a later analysis, with DRB1 showing the most and HLA-C the fewest.

The PCR was carried out with 60 Vbeta primers and 13 Jbeta primers. Libraries were prepared by immunoSEQ multiplex PCR; TCRdb keeps only in-frame clonotypes and omits some of them. The table has approximately 160,000 clones, about four fifths seen once. Sequenced sample: PBMCs. This receptor was identified in a woman aged 18-30 years in good health and CMV-seronegative.

The CDR3 protein is CAWSYGQAFEQFF. In DNA form, the CDR3 reads TGTGCCTGGAGTTACGGACAGGCCTTTGAGCAGTTCTTC. The chain joins TRBV30 to TRBJ2-1, with 7 positions matching TRBD1. V lost 2 bases to trimming and J lost 9 bases; unmatched junction nucleotides: 7. The CDR3 spans 13 residues. The germline gives CDR1 GTSNPN, CDR2 SVGIG (reference sequence).